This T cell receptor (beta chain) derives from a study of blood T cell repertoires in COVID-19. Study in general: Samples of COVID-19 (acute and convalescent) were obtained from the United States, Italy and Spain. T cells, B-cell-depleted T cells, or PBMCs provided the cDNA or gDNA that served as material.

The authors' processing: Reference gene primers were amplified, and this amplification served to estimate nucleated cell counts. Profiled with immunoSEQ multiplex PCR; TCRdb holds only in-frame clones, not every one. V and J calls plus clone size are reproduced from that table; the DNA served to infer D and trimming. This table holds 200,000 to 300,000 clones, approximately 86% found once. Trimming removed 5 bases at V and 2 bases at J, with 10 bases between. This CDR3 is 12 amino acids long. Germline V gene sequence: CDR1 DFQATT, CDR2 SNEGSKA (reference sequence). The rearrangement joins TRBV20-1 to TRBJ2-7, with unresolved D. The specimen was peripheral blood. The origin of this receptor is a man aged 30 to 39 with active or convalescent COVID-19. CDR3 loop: CSARDGAYEQYF. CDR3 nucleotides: TGCAGTGCTCGTGACGGTGCCTACGAGCAGTACTTC.